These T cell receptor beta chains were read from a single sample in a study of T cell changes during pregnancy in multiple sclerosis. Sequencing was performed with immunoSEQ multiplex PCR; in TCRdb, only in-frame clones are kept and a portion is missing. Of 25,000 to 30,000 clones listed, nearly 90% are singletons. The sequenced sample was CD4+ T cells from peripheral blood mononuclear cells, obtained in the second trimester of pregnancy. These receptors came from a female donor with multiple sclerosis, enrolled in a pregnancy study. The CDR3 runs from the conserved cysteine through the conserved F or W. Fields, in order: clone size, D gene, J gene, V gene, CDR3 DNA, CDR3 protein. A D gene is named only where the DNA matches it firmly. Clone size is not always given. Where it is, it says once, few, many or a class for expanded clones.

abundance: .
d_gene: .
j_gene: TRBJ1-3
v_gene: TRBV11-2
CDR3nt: TGTGCCAGCAGCTCGACTCAGCCTTCTGGAAACACCATATATTTT
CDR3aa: CASSSTQPSGNTIYF

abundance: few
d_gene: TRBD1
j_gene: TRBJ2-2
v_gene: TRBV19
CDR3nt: TGTGCCAGTATCCGGACAGGGCGAAATACCGGGGAGCTGTTTTTT
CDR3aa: CASIRTGRNTGELFF

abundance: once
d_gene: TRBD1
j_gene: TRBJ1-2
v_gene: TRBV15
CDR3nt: TGTGCCACCAGCAGACCTGACAGGGGGCTTATCTATGGCTACACCTTC
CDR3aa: CATSRPDRGLIYGYTF

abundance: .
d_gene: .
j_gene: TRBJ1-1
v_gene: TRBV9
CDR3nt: TGTGCCAGCAGCGAGAGTCCGAGCACTGAAGCTTTCTTT
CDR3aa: CASSESPSTEAFF

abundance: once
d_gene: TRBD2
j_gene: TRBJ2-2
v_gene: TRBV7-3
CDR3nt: TGTGCCAGCAGCTTAAAAGCGGGGGTTACCGGGGAGCTGTTTTTT
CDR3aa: CASSLKAGVTGELFF

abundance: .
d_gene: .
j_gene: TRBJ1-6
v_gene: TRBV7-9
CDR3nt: TGTGCCAGCAGCTGGGGGGAACGGGACCTCCACTTT
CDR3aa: CASSWGERDLHF

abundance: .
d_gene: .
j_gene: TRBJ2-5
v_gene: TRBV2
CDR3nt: TGTGCCAGCCATTTAGGGGCGACCCAGTACTTC
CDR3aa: CASHLGATQYF

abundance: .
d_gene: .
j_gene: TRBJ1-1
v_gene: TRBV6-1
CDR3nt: TGTGCCAGCAGTGCACTGAGGCTGGAAGCTTTCTTT
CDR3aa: CASSALRLEAFF

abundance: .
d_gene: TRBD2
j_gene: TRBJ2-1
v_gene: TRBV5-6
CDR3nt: TGTGCCAGCAGCGAGGGGTGGGGACTAGCGCCGACCAATGAGCAGTTCTTC
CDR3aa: CASSEGWGLAPTNEQFF

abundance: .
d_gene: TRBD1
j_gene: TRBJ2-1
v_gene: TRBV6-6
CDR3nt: TGTGCCAGCAGTTACAGGGGGACAGACAATGAGCAGTTCTTC
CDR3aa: CASSYRGTDNEQFF

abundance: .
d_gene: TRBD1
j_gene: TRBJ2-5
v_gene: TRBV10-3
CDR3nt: TGTGCCATCTCCGGGGCAGGGGGCGAAGAGACCCAGTACTTC
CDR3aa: CAISGAGGEETQYF

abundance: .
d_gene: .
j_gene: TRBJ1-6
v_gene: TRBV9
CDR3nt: TGTGCCAGCAGCGTAGAGGGTTCGGGGTATAATTCACCCCTCCACTTT
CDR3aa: CASSVEGSGYNSPLHF

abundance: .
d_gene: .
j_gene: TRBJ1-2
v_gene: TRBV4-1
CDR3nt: TGCGCCAGCAGCCGGGACCTCCGGGAGGATGGCTACACCTTC
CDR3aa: CASSRDLREDGYTF

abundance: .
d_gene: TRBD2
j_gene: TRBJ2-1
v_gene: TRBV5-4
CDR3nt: TGTGCCAGCAGCTTCGGAAGCGGGGCTAATCGGGGGGAGCAGTTCTTC
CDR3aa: CASSFGSGANRGEQFF

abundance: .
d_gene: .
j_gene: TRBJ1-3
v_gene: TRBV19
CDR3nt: TGTGCCAGTAAACCCTCAGGGCACTCTGGAAACACCATATATTTT
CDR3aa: CASKPSGHSGNTIYF

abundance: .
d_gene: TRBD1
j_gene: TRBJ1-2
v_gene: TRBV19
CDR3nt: TGTGCCAGTAGTACCGACAGGGGACCTCTTATGATCTATGGCTACACCTTC
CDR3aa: CASSTDRGPLMIYGYTF

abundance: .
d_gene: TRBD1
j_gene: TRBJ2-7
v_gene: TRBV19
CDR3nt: TGTGCCACTTCTCCGGGACAGCTCTACGAGCAGTACTTC
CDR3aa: CATSPGQLYEQYF

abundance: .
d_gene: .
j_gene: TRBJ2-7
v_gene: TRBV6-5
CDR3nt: TGTGCCAGCAGTTACCAGGGGCAGGTCTACGAGCAGTACTTC
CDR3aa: CASSYQGQVYEQYF

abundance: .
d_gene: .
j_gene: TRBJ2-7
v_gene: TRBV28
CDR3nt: TGTGCCAGCAGTCCGACGCATAGGGGCGAGCAGTACTTC
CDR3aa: CASSPTHRGEQYF

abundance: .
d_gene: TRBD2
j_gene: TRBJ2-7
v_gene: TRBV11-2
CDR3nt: TGTGCCAGCAGCAGAGGACTAGCGGGGGGGGGAGTCTACGAGCAGTACTTC
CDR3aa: CASSRGLAGGGVYEQYF

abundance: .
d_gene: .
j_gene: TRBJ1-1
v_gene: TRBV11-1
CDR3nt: TGTGCCAGCAAAGGACAGCTGAACACTGAAGCTTTCTTT
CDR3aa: CASKGQLNTEAFF

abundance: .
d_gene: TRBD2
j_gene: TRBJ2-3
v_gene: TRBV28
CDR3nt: TGTGCCAGCAGTTTTCGGTCCGGGACTAGCGGGGGAACAGATACGCAGTATTTT
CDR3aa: CASSFRSGTSGGTDTQYF

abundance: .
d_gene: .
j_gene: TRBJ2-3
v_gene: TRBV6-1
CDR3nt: TGTGCCACCTGGAGCGGGTTAGATACGCAGTATTTT
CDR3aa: CATWSGLDTQYF

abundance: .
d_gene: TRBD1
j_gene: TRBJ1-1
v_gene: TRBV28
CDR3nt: TGTGCCAGCACCCAACAGGGGGGAAGCACTGAAGCTTTCTTT
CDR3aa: CASTQQGGSTEAFF

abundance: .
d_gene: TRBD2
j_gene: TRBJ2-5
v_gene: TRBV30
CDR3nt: TGTGCCTGGAGTGGGCTAGCGGGGTTCGAGACCCAGTACTTC
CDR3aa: CAWSGLAGFETQYF

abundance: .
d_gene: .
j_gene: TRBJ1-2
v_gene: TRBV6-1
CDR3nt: TGTGCCAGCAGTGGCCCTTACCCGGGAGGCTACACCTTC
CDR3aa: CASSGPYPGGYTF

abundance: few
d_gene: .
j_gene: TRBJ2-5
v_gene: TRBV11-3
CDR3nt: TGTGCCAGCAGCGTTAGCGCTCGGGGGACCCAGTACTTC
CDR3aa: CASSVSARGTQYF

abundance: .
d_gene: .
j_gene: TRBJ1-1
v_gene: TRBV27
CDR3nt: TGTGCCAGCAGTTTATATCGTCAGATGAACACTGAAGCTTTCTTT
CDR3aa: CASSLYRQMNTEAFF

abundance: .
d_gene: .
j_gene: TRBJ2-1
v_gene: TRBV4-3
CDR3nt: TGCGCCAGCAGCCAGGGACACAGGGTTACCGATGAGCAGTTCTTC
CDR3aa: CASSQGHRVTDEQFF

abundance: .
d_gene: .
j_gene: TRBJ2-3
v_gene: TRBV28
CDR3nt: TGTGCCAGCAGTTTACGGGATACGCAGTATTTT
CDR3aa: CASSLRDTQYF